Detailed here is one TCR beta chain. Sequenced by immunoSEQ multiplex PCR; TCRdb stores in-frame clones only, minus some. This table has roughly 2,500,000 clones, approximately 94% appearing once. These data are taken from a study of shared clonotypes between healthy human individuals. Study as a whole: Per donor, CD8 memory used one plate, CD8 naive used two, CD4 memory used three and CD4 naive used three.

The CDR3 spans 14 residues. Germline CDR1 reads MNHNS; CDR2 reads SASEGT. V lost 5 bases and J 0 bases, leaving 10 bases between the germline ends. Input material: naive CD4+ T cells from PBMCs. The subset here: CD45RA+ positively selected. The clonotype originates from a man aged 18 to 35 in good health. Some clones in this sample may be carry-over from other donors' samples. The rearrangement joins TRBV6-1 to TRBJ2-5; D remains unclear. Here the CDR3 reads CASSLSGYQETQYF. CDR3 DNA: TGTGCCAGCAGTCTCTCAGGCTACCAAGAGACCCAGTACTTC.